This T cell receptor (beta chain) was documented in a study of blood T cell repertoires in COVID-19. Study information: Some COVID-19 samples were acute and others convalescent; all came from the United States, Italy and Spain. PBMCs, B-cell-depleted T cells, or T cells provided the cDNA or gDNA that made up the material.

Per the original methods: Reference gene primer amplification gave estimated nucleated cell counts. Data came from immunoSEQ multiplex PCR; TCRdb stores just in-frame clones and leaves some out. V and J calls and clone size are those listed in that table; D and trimming were worked out from the DNA. The sample lists around 220,000 clones, 86% seen once, with 4% to 4.5% in the top ten. This clone was observed a few times. The ends were cut back, 0 bases at V and 7 bases at J, with 15 bases in the middle. Germline CDR1 KGHSH, CDR2 LQKENI. CDR3 size: 15 residues. The sequenced sample consisted of peripheral blood. This TCR derives from a man aged 45 to 65 with acute or convalescent COVID-19. V is TRBV18 and J is TRBJ1-1, with D unresolved. CDR3 bases: TGTGCCAGCTCACCACCGTCCGGGAAGGTCGGTGAAGCTTTCTTT. This sequence encodes CASSPPSGKVGEAFF.